This paragraph reports one T cell receptor (beta chain). What it binds is unknown. The CDR3 consists of 20 residues. Germline V lookup: CDR1 SGHVS, CDR2 FQNEAQ. Trimming took 6 bases from V and 0 from J; bases not matched to a gene: 19. The sample comes from a study of T cells in Graves' hyperthyroidism and ophthalmopathy. Study summary: Before treatment of any kind, peripheral blood was taken at initial diagnosis.

Using more than 7.5 ml of fresh peripheral blood, PBMCs were prepared. Regarding the study as a whole: Most thyroid-expanded clonotypes above 0.001 were also found in blood.

Amplification of TCR beta CDR3 regions used RNA as the template. The HTBI primer set was used in a first-round RT-PCR of the TCR CDR3. TCRdb fed the multiplex PCR reads into MiXCR, producing one record per CDR3 protein. The sample lists a few hundred thousand distinct CDR3 sequences, 15% to 17% seen once, with around 7.8% in the top ten. The TCR sequence derives from a woman in her twenties or thirties with Graves' hyperthyroidism. The chain couples TRBV7-8 to TRBJ2-7, with 11 bases aligning to TRBD2. Sample: blood. The CDR3 bases are TGTGCCAGCAGAGATACTAGCGGGAGCAGGCCTGACGGGAGCTCCTACGAGCAGTACTTC. Translated, it gives CASRDTSGSRPDGSSYEQYF.